Each of the 4 T cell receptor beta chains below was sequenced from the same sample in a study of cytomegalovirus exposure and HLA in healthy donors. PCR primers comprised 60 Vbeta and 13 Jbeta primers. Repertoires were generated with immunoSEQ multiplex PCR, while TCRdb's copy carries only in-frame clones and drops some. The data show about 160,000 clones, roughly 80% seen once. Sequences were obtained from PBMCs. These receptor sequences come from a female donor in good health and CMV-seronegative.

This chain joins TRBV19 and TRBJ1-5; D uncertain. V lost 2 bases and J lost 1, with 12 bases in between. CDR1 is LNHDA, CDR2 SQIVND, per germline (reference sequence). The CDR3 length is 16 residues. The CDR3 loop is CASSIIGVGSNQPQHF. The CDR3 DNA sequence: TGTGCCAGTAGTATAATCGGGGTTGGGAGCAATCAGCCCCAGCATTTT. The full variable domain, in which reference TRBV19 and TRBJ1-5 provide the parts outside the CDR3, is DGGITQSPKYLFRKEGQNVTLSCEQNLNHDAMYWYRQDPGQGLRLIYYSQIVNDFQKGDIAEGYSVSREKKESFPLTVTSAQKNPTAFYLCASSIIGVGSNQPQHFGDGTRLSIL.

In its sample, this clone was seen a few times. The V call is TRBV25-1, the J call TRBJ1-2; 7 positions agree with TRBD1. From germline, CDR1 is MGHDK and CDR2 SYGVNS. V trimming: 3 bases; J trimming: 2 bases; junction bases outside the gene matches: 6. The CDR3 is 15 amino acids. The CDR3: CASSDFKGANYGYTF. Written as DNA, the CDR3 is TGTGCCAGCAGTGATTTTAAGGGGGCGAACTATGGCTACACCTTC.

The chain combines TRBV2 with TRBJ2-4, with 7 bases that match TRBD1. Germline values: CDR1 SNHLY, CDR2 FYNNEI. The trim removed 8 bases at V and 0 bases at J, leaving 13 bases unmatched. The CDR3 loop spans 17 amino acids. The CDR3 DNA sequence: TGTGCCAGCCAGGGGACAGTGTCAACGCTAGCCAAAAACATTCAGTACTTC. This codes for CASQGTVSTLAKNIQYF.

The rearrangement links TRBV27 to TRBJ2-5; 7 bases fit TRBD2. The assigned J gene may be wrong: the sequence end matches TRBJ2-7 better. CDR3 size: 16 residues. Germline V gives CDR1 MNHEY, CDR2 SMNVEV (reference sequence). CDR3: CASSPLAWGGAHEQYF. CDR3 nucleotide sequence: TGTGCCAGCAGCCCCTTGGCGTGGGGGGGAGCACACGAGCAGTACTTC.